The source of this T cell receptor beta chain is a study of blood T cell repertoires in COVID-19. Study-level information: Donors in the United States, Italy and Spain gave samples during acute or convalescent COVID-19. Sample material is recorded as cDNA or gDNA derived from T cells, B-cell-depleted T cells, or PBMCs.

Germline lookup yields CDR1 MNHEY and CDR2 SMNVEV (reference sequence). The V and J ends lost 3 bases and 4 bases, in that order; junction bases with no gene match: 3. The CDR3 runs to 15 residues. Participants' own reports of clinical history determined their cohort assignment. Profiled with immunoSEQ multiplex PCR; TCRdb holds only in-frame clones, not every one. This table has roughly 290,000 clones, 70% to 90% appearing once. This TCR came from a woman aged 40 to 50 who had recovered from COVID-19. The specimen sequenced was PBMCs or T cells enriched from blood (not recorded which). V usage is TRBV27 and J usage is TRBJ2-3, with 11 bases matching TRBD2. CDR3 in amino acids: CASSFTSGSADTQYF. The DNA of the CDR3 is TGTGCCAGCAGTTTCACTAGCGGGAGTGCAGATACGCAGTATTTT.